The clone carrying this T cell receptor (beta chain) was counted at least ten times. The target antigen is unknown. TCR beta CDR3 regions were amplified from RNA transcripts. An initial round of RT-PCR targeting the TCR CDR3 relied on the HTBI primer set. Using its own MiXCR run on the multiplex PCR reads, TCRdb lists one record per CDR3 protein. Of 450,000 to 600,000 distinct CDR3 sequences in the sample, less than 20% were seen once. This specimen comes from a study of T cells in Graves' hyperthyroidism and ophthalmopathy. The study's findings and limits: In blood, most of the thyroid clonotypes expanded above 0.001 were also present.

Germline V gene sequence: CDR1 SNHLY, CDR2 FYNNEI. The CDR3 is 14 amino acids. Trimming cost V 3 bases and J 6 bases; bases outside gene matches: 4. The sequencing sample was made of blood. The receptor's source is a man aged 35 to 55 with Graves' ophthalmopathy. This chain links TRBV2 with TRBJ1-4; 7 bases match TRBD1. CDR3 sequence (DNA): TGTGCCAGCAGTGAGACAGGGATCTATGAAAAACTGTTTTTT. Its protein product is CASSETGIYEKLFF. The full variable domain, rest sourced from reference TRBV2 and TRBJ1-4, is EPEVTQTPSHQVTQMGQEVILRCVPISNHLYFYWYRQILGQKVEFLVSFYNNEISEKSEIFDDQFSVERPDGSNFTLKIRSTKLEDSAMYFCASSETGIYEKLFFGSGTQLSVL.